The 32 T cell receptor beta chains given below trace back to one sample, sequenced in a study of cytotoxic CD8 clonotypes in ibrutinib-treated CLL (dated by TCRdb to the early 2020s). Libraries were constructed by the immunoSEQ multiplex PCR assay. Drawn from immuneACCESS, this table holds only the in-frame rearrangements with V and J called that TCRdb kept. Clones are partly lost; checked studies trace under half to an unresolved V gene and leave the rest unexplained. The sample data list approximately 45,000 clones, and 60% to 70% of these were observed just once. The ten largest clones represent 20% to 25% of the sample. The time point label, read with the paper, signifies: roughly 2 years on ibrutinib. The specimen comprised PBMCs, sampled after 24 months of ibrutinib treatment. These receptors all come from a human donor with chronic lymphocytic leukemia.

CDR3 coding DNA: TGTGCCAGCAGCCTGCAGGGTAGGAATACGCAGTATTTT. Amino acids: CASSLQGRNTQYF. The chain recombines TRBV28 with TRBJ2-3, with a possible D match to TRBD1 (5 bases). In germline, CDR1 is MDHEN, CDR2 SYDVKM. The CDR3 extends over 13 amino acids. V was shortened by 6 bases and J by 7 bases, with 14 bases between the two germline ends. The whole variable domain, remainder taken from reference TRBV28 and TRBJ2-3, is DVKVTQSSRYLVKRTGEKVFLECVQDMDHENMFWYRQDPGLGLRLIYFSYDVKMKEKGDIPEGYSVSREKKERFSLILESASTNQTSMYLCASSLQGRNTQYFGPGTRLTVL.

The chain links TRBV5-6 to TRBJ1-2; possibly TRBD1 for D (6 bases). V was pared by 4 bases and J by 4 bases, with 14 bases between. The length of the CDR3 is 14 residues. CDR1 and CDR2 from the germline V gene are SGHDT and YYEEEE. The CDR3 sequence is CASSPSTGSYGYTF. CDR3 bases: TGTGCCAGCAGCCCCTCGACAGGTAGCTATGGCTACACCTTC.

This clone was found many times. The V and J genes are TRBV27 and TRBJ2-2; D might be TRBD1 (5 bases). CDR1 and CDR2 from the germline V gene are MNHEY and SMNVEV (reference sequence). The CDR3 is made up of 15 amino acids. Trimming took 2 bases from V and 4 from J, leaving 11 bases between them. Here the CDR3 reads CASSLKGIITGELFF. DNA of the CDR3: TGTGCCAGCAGTTTAAAGGGGATCATCACCGGGGAGCTGTTTTTT.

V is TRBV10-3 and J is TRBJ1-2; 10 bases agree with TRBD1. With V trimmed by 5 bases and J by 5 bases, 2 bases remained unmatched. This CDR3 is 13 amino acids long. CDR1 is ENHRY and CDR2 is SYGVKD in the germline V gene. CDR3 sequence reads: CAISWTGGYGYTF. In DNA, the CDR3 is TGTGCCATCAGTTGGACAGGGGGGTATGGCTACACCTTC.

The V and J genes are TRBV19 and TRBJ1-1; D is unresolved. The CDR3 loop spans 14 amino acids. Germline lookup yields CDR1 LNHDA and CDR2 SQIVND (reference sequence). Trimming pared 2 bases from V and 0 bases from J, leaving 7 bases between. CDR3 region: CASSILQMNTEAFF. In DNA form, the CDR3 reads TGTGCCAGTAGTATACTACAAATGAACACTGAAGCTTTCTTT.

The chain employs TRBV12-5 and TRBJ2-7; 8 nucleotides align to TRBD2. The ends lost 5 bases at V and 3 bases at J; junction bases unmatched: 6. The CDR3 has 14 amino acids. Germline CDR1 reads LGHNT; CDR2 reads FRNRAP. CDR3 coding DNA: TGTGCTAGTGGTACAACTAGCGGCCTCTACGAGCAGTACTTC. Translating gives CASGTTSGLYEQYF. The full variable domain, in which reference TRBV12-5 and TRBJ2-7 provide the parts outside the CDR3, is DARVTQTPRHKVTEMGQEVTMRCQPILGHNTVFWYRQTMMQGLELLAYFRNRAPLDDSGMPKDRFSAEMPDATLATLKIQPSEPRDSAVYFCASGTTSGLYEQYFGPGTRLTVT.

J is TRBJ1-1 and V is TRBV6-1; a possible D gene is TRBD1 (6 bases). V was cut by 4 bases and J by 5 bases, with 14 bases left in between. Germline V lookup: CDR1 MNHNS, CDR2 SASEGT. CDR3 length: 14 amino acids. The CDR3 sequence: CASSAGAGLTEAFF. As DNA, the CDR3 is TGTGCCAGCAGTGCAGGGGCGGGATTAACTGAAGCTTTCTTT.

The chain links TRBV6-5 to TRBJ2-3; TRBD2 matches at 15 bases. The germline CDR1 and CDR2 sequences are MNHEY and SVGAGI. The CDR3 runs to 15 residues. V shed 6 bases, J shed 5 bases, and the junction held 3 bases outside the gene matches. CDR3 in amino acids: CASSRGLAGGDTQYF. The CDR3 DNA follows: TGTGCCAGCAGCCGGGGACTAGCGGGAGGAGATACGCAGTATTTT.

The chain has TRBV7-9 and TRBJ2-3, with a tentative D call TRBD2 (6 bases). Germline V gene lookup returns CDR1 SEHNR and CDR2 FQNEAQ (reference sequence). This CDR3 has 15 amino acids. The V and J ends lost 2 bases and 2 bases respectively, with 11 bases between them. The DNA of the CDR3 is TGTGCCAGCAGCTTACGAGCGGGCACCACAGATACGCAGTATTTT. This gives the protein CASSLRAGTTDTQYF.

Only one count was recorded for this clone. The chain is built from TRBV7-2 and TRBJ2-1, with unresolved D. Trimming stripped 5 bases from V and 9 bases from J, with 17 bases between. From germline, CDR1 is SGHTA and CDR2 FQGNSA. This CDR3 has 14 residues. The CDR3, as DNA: TGTGCCAGCAGCCCCCCCGCCTCCCCGGGTGAGCAGTTCTTC. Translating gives CASSPPASPGEQFF.

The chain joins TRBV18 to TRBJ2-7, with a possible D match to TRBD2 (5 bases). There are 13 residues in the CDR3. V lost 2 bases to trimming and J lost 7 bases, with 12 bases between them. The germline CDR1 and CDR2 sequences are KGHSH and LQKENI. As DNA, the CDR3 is TGTGCCAGCTCACCAAATTTCGTAGCGGAGCAGTACTTC. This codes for CASSPNFVAEQYF.

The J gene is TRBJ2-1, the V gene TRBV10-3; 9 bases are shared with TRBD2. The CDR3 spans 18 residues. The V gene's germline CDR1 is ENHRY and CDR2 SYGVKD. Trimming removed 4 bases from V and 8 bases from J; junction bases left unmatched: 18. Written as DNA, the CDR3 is TGTGCCATCAGTGGGATTTATAGCGGGGGAGGGACCAACGATGAGCAGTTCTTC. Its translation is CAISGIYSGGGTNDEQFF.

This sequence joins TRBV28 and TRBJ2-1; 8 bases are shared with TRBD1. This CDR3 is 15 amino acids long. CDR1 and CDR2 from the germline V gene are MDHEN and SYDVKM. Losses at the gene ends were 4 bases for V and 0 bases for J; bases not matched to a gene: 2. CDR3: CASSWTGSSYNEQFF. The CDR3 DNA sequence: TGTGCCAGCAGTTGGACAGGGAGCTCCTACAATGAGCAGTTCTTC. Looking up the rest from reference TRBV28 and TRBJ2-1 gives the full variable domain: DVKVTQSSRYLVKRTGEKVFLECVQDMDHENMFWYRQDPGLGLRLIYFSYDVKMKEKGDIPEGYSVSREKKERFSLILESASTNQTSMYLCASSWTGSSYNEQFFGPGTRLTVL.

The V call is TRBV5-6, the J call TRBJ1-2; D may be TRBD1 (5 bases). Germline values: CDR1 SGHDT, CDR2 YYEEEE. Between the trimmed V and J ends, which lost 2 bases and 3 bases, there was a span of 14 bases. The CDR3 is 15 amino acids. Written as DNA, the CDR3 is TGTGCCAGCAGCTTAGATCCGGAGGGGTACTATGGCTACACCTTC. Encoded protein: CASSLDPEGYYGYTF. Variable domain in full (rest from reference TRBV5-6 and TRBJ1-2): DAGVTQSPTHLIKTRGQQVTLRCSPKSGHDTVSWYQQALGQGPQFIFQYYEEEERQRGNFPDRFSGHQFPNYSSELNVNALLLGDSALYLCASSLDPEGYYGYTFGSGTRLTVV.

The chain's CDR3 is CASSVAGLAGPTDTQYF. CDR3 in DNA: TGTGCCAGCAGCGTGGCGGGACTAGCGGGCCCCACAGATACGCAGTATTTT. J is TRBJ2-3 and V is TRBV9; TRBD2 agrees at 12 bases. Per germline, CDR1 SGDLS and CDR2 YYNGEE. V lost 2 bases to trimming and J lost 2 bases; unmatched junction nucleotides: 6. The CDR3 spans 17 residues.

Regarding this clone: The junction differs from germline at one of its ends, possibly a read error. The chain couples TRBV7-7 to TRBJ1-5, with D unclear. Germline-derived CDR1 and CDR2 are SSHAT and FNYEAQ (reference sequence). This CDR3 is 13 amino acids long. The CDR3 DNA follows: TGTGCTAGCAGCTTAGGACGAAATCAGCCCCAGCATTTT. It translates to CASSLGRNQPQHF.

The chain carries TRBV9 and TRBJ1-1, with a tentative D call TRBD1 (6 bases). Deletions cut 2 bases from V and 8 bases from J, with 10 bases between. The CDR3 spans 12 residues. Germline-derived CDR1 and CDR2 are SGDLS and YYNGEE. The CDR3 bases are TGTGCCAGCAGCGTTACAGGGAGGGAAGCTTTCTTT. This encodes CASSVTGREAFF.

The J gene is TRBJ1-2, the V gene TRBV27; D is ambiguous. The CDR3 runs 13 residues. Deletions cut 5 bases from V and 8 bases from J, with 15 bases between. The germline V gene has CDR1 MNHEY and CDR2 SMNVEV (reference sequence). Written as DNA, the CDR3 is TGTGCCAGCAGTCCTCAGGTCATTGGGGGCTACACCTTC. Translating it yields CASSPQVIGGYTF.

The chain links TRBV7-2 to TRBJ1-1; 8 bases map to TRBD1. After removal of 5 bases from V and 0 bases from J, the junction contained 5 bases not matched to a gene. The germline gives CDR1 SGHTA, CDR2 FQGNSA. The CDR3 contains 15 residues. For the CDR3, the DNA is TGTGCCAGCAGCATGTCAGGGGGCTTGAACACTGAAGCTTTCTTT. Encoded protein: CASSMSGGLNTEAFF.

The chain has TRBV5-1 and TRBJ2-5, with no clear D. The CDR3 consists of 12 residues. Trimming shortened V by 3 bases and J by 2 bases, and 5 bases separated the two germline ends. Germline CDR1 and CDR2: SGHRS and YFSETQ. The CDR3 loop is CASSSVQETQYF. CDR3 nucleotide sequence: TGCGCCAGCAGCTCGGTTCAAGAGACCCAGTACTTC. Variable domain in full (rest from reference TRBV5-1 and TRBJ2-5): KAGVTQTPRYLIKTRGQQVTLSCSPISGHRSVSWYQQTPGQGLQFLFEYFSETQRNKGNFPGRFSGRQFSNSRSEMNVSTLELGDSALYLCASSSVQETQYFGPGTRLLVL.

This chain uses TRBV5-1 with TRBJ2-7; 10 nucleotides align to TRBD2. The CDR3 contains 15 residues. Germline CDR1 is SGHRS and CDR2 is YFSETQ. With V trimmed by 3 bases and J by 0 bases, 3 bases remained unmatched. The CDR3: CASSYLAGDSYEQYF. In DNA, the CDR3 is TGCGCCAGCAGCTACCTAGCGGGGGACTCCTACGAGCAGTACTTC.

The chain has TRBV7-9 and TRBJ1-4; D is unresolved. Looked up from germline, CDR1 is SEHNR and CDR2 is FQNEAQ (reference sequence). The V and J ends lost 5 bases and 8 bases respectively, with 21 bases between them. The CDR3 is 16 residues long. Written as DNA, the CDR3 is TGTGCCAGCAGCCATCGGAGCTGGACGGACTGGGAAAAACTGTTTTTT. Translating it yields CASSHRSWTDWEKLFF.

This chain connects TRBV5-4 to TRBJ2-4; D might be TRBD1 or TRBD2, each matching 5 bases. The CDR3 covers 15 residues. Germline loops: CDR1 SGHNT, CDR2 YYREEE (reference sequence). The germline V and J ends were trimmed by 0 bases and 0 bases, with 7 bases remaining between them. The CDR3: CASSLDGTAKNIQYF. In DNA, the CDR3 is TGTGCCAGCAGCTTGGACGGGACAGCCAAAAACATTCAGTACTTC.

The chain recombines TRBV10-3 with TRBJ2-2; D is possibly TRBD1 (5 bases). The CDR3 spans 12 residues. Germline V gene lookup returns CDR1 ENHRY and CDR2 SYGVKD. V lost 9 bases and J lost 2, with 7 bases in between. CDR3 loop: CAIQDNTGELFF. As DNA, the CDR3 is TGTGCCATACAGGACAACACCGGGGAGCTGTTTTTT.

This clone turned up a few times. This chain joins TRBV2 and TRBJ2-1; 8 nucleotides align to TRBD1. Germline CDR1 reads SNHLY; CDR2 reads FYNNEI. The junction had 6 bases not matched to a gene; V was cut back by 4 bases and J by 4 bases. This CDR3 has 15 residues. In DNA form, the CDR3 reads TGTGCCAGCAGTGCTTCCGGGACAGGTTACAATGAGCAGTTCTTC. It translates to CASSASGTGYNEQFF. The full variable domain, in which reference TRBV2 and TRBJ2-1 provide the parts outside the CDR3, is EPEVTQTPSHQVTQMGQEVILRCVPISNHLYFYWYRQILGQKVEFLVSFYNNEISEKSEIFDDQFSVERPDGSNFTLKIRSTKLEDSAMYFCASSASGTGYNEQFFGPGTRLTVL.

The CDR3 spells CATRPASGTYEQYF. CDR3 nucleotides: TGTGCCACGCGCCCCGCTAGCGGAACCTACGAGCAGTACTTC. The chain recombines TRBV28 with TRBJ2-7; the match to TRBD2 covers 7 bases. CDR1 and CDR2 (germline): MDHEN, SYDVKM. Trimming removed 10 bases from V and 2 bases from J; junction bases left unmatched: 11. This CDR3 region has 14 residues.

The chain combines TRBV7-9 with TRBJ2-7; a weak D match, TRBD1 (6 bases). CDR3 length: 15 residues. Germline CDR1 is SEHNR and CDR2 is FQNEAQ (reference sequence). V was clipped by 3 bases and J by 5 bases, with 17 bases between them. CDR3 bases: TGTGCCAGCAGCTTCTCAGGGGACATCTTGGACGAGCAGTACTTC. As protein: CASSFSGDILDEQYF.

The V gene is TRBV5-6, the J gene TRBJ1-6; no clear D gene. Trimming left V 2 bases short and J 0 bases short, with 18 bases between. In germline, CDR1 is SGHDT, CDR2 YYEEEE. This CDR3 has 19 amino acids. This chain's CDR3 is CASSFVSIPGSSYNSPLHF. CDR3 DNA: TGTGCCAGCAGCTTCGTCAGCATCCCGGGGAGCTCCTATAATTCACCCCTCCACTTT.

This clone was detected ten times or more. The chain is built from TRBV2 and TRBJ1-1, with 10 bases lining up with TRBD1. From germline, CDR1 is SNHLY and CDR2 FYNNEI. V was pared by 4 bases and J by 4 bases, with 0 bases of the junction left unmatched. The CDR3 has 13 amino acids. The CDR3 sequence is CASSGTGGTEAFF. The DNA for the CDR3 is TGTGCCAGCAGTGGGACAGGGGGCACTGAAGCTTTCTTT.

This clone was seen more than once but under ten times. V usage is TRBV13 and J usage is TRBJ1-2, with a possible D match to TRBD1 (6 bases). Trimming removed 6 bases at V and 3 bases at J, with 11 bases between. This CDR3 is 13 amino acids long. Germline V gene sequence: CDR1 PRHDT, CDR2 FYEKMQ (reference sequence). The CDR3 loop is CASSPRTDYGYTF. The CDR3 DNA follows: TGTGCCAGCAGTCCTCGGACAGACTATGGCTACACCTTC.

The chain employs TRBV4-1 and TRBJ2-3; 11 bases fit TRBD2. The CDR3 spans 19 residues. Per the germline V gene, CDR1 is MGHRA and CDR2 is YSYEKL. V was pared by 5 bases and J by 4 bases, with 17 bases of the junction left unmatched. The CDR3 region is CASSGPRLAGTRVADTQYF. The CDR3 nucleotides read TGCGCCAGCAGCGGCCCCCGACTAGCGGGGACCCGGGTGGCAGATACGCAGTATTTT.

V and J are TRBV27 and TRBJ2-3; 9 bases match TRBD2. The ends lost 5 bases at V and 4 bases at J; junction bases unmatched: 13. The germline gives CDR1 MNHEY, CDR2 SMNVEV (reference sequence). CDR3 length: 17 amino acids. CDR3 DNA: TGTGCCAGCAGTACTAAGGGACTAGCTTGGGGCGCAGATACGCAGTATTTT. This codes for CASSTKGLAWGADTQYF.